This T cell receptor (beta chain) emerged from a study of blood T cell repertoires in COVID-19. Libraries were prepared by immunoSEQ multiplex PCR; TCRdb keeps only in-frame clonotypes and omits some of them. The sample holds around 250,000 clones, around 85% seen once. This clone showed up just once. This CDR3 region has 13 residues. Looked up from germline, CDR1 is SGHNT and CDR2 is YYREEE (reference sequence). V lost 3 bases and J lost 7; bases outside the gene matches: 3. This receptor was identified in a man aged 55 to 70 with acute or convalescent COVID-19. The V gene is TRBV5-4, the J gene TRBJ1-2; 10 bases align to TRBD1. Sequenced input: peripheral blood. The CDR3 loop reads CASSWDRGSGYTF. The CDR3 DNA follows: TGTGCCAGCAGCTGGGACAGGGGATCTGGCTACACCTTC. Using reference TRBV5-4 and TRBJ1-2 for the parts outside the CDR3, the full variable domain is ETGVTQSPTHLIKTRGQQVTLRCSSQSGHNTVSWYQQALGQGPQFIFQYYREEENGRGNFPPRFSGLQFPNYSSELNVNALELDDSALYLCASSWDRGSGYTFGSGTRLTVV.